Listed here are 5 T cell receptor beta chains from one sample, sequenced in a study of CD8+ T cells in alopecia areata. Sequencing templates came from extracted RNA that was reverse transcribed into cDNA. Using immunoSEQ multiplex PCR, the repertoire was profiled, and TCRdb retains in-frame clones only, with some absent. In the table there are about 23,000 clones, 40% to 65% of which are singletons. The specimen was NKG2D-high CD8+ T cells sorted from blood. These TCRs come from a human donor with alopecia areata.

The chain is built from TRBV28 and TRBJ2-7; TRBD2 aligns across 8 bases. This CDR3 spans 13 amino acids. CDR1 is MDHEN and CDR2 is SYDVKM in the germline V gene. With V trimmed by 8 bases and J by 0 bases, 3 bases remained unmatched. The chain's CDR3 is CASGSGSSYEQYF. CDR3 nucleotide sequence: TGTGCCAGCGGAAGCGGGAGCTCCTACGAGCAGTACTTC.

This chain uses TRBV5-1 with TRBJ2-1; 11 bases align to TRBD2. The germline CDR1 and CDR2 sequences are SGHRS and YFSETQ. The CDR3 sequence is 15 residues long. Trimming removed 9 bases from V and 5 bases from J; junction bases left unmatched: 10. CDR3 sequence (DNA): TGCGCCACCGGAACTAGCGGGAGTAAAGACAATGAGCAGTTCTTC. Amino acid sequence: CATGTSGSKDNEQFF. Complete variable domain (other parts from reference TRBV5-1 and TRBJ2-1): KAGVTQTPRYLIKTRGQQVTLSCSPISGHRSVSWYQQTPGQGLQFLFEYFSETQRNKGNFPGRFSGRQFSNSRSEMNVSTLELGDSALYLCATGTSGSKDNEQFFGPGTRLTVL.

The rearrangement links TRBV28 to TRBJ2-7; tentative D call: TRBD1 (6 bases). The germline gives CDR1 MDHEN, CDR2 SYDVKM. Trimming cost V 8 bases and J 2 bases, with 22 bases left between them. The CDR3 covers 16 residues. DNA for the CDR3: TGTGCCAGCTTCCCAACCACAGGGTTACTAACCTACGAGCAGTACTTC. Protein: CASFPTTGLLTYEQYF.

There are a few counts of this clone. The chain uses TRBV2 and TRBJ2-4; D is unresolved. Germline loops: CDR1 SNHLY, CDR2 FYNNEI. Trimming pared 0 bases from V and 4 bases from J, leaving 16 bases between. The CDR3 length is 17 residues. CDR3 residues: CASSEAEAEDLKNIQYF. CDR3 coding DNA: TGTGCCAGCAGTGAAGCGGAAGCCGAAGATTTAAAAAACATTCAGTACTTC.

The rearrangement joins TRBV2 to TRBJ1-4; the D gene is possibly TRBD1 (5 bases). In germline, CDR1 is SNHLY, CDR2 FYNNEI. The CDR3 consists of 12 residues. V dropped 7 bases and J dropped 17 bases, with 20 bases sitting between them. The CDR3 DNA is TGTGCCAGCAATGGTGGCACATCGGGGGAATTTTTT. This translates into CASNGGTSGEFF.